The clone carrying this T cell receptor (beta chain) was counted only a few times. The antigen remains undetermined. The record originates from a study of cytomegalovirus exposure and HLA in healthy donors. Regarding the study as a whole: Being indistinguishable, some V segments were excluded, TRBV6-2 and TRBV6-3 among them. Later analysis suggested links between common viral pathogens and several top significant clusters. The investigators catalogued some 160 TCR beta chains as cytomegalovirus-associated.

The PCR ran on 60 Vbeta and 13 Jbeta primers. Methods used by the authors: Roughly 10 million shared chains were among around 80 million unique TCR beta chains counted in a later analysis. The method was immunoSEQ multiplex PCR; TCRdb's version includes in-frame clones alone and lacks a portion of them. That table furnishes V, J and clone size, whereas the DNA furnished D and trimming. The table lists approximately 200,000 clones, 65% to 90% of them singletons. With 3 bases clipped from V and 8 bases from J, the junction kept 8 bases outside the gene matches. The CDR3 extends over 14 amino acids. Germline CDR1 reads SNHLY; CDR2 reads FYNNEI.

The specimen was PBMCs. The chain has TRBV2 and TRBJ1-1, with 8 nucleotides matching TRBD1. The TCR comes from a woman between 50 and 59 years old in good health and CMV-seronegative. CDR3 region: CASSDRGRLKEAFF. CDR3 coding DNA: TGTGCCAGCAGTGACAGGGGGCGCTTGAAAGAAGCTTTCTTT.